This T cell receptor beta chain was obtained from a study of blood T cells in healthy people across ages. Primers used in a second PCR of about 6 to 12 cycles were a sample-barcoded 5' primer and a J-beta primer mix. TCRdb reprocessed the 5' RACE reads with MiXCR, giving one entry per CDR3 protein. The table records 1.5 million to 2 million distinct CDR3 sequences, roughly 49% of them present only once. Findings and caveats of the study: As age increased, TCR beta diversity per million T cells fell in a roughly linear fashion.

The ends were cut back, 5 bases at V and 1 base at J, with 14 bases in the middle. This CDR3 contains 15 residues. The donors, aged about 6 to 100, were healthy Caucasians from Russia. Concerning this clonotype: Its antigen is undetermined.

This TCR derives from a woman aged 40 to 50 in good health. The chain combines TRBV12-3 or TRBV12-4 with TRBJ2-5; no clear D. Sequencing used blood. This chain's CDR3 is CASSPRRSLQETQYF. CDR3 nucleotides: TGTGCCAGCAGTCCAAGAAGATCCCTCCAAGAGACCCAGTACTTC.